The 13 T cell receptor beta chains below come from one sample, sequenced in a study of T-cell reconstitution after alpha-beta-depleted transplantation in children (dated by TCRdb to 2016 to 2017). The treatment or condition label of this sample denotes: allogeneic hematopoietic cell transplantation with graft depleted of TCRalphabeta T cells and CD19 B cells. The library was generated by PCR. The run used an Illumina HiSeq 2500. TCR library preparation used molecular barcoding, with unique molecular identifiers applied to normalize quantification of the TCRbeta repertoire. TCRdb passed the public sequencing reads through fastp at Q25 and MiXCR, retaining productive beta sequences. Merged by CDR3 protein, the rows form single entries marked with the most common genes and DNA. This sample gives hundreds of thousands of distinct CDR3 sequences in total; roughly 13% of them show up just once. The ten largest make up 2.2% of the sample.

The material sequenced was PBMCs, mostly from graft donor cells, taken 360 days after TCRalphabeta/CD19-depleted stem cell transplant. The receptors were sampled from a male patient younger than 18 who had a stem cell transplant for acute myeloid leukemia, so the T cells may come from the graft donor.

This rearrangement joins TRBV12-3 or TRBV12-4 to TRBJ1-5; D call uncertain. V was trimmed by 6 bases and J by 7 bases, leaving 16 bases between them. The CDR3 totals 14 residues. The CDR3 reads CASSLFIKDQPQHF. The CDR3, as DNA: TGTGCCAGCAGCCTGTTTATCAAGGACCAGCCCCAGCATTTT.

V usage is TRBV27 and J usage is TRBJ1-6, with D hard to call. Trimming removed 8 bases at V and 9 bases at J, with 20 bases between. The CDR3 loop spans 15 amino acids. Germline V gene lookup returns CDR1 MNHEY and CDR2 SMNVEV (reference sequence). CDR3 loop: CASALGLLPGSPLHF. CDR3 nucleotides: TGTGCCAGCGCCCTCGGACTCCTCCCAGGTTCACCCCTCCACTTT.

The V call is TRBV7-2, the J call TRBJ2-1, with 9 bases matching TRBD2. There are 14 residues in the CDR3. Germline CDR1 and CDR2: SGHTA and FQGNSA. Trimming cost V 3 bases and J 5 bases; bases outside gene matches: 2. The CDR3 bases are TGTGCCAGCAGCTTCCTAGCGGGAAACAATGAGCAGTTCTTC. Amino acid sequence: CASSFLAGNNEQFF.

This clonotype came up a few times. This rearrangement joins TRBV9 to TRBJ2-3; 11 nucleotides agree with TRBD2. The CDR3 extends over 15 amino acids. The ends lost 4 bases at V and 5 bases at J; junction bases unmatched: 6. CDR1 and CDR2 (germline): SGDLS, YYNGEE. Written as DNA, the CDR3 is TGTGCCAGCAGCCCCCCGGGACTAGCGGAAGATACGCAGTATTTT. Translated, it gives CASSPPGLAEDTQYF.

The CDR3 region is CSVQGWATYEQYF. Written as DNA, the CDR3 is TGCAGCGTTCAGGGCTGGGCTACCTACGAGCAGTACTTC. This chain joins TRBV29-1 and TRBJ2-7; maybe TRBD1 (5 bases). The CDR3 is made up of 13 amino acids. Trimming removed 5 bases from V and 2 bases from J, with 13 bases in between. CDR1 is SQVTM and CDR2 is ANQGSEA in the germline V gene.

This clonotype was recorded at least ten times. V gene TRBV7-6 combines with J gene TRBJ2-3; 7 bases fit TRBD2. Germline CDR1 and CDR2: SGHVS and FNYEAQ. V lost 2 bases to trimming and J lost 2 bases; unmatched junction nucleotides: 4. The CDR3 is 15 residues long. The DNA of the CDR3 is TGTGCCAGCAGCTTACGCCTAGCGGCCACAGATACGCAGTATTTT. Protein: CASSLRLAATDTQYF.

The chain links TRBV7-8 to TRBJ2-1; possible D gene TRBD2, 6 bases. The CDR3 consists of 17 residues. Germline V gives CDR1 SGHVS, CDR2 FQNEAQ. The germline V and J ends were trimmed by 5 bases and 9 bases, with 26 bases remaining between them. CDR3 nucleotides: TGTGCCAGCAGCCGACAGATCACGGGAGTGGCGGCACGTGAGCAGTTCTTC. The encoded protein is CASSRQITGVAAREQFF.

The gene calls are TRBV14 and TRBJ2-5, with D tentatively TRBD1 or TRBD2 (5 bases each). Deletions cut 0 bases from V and 4 bases from J, with 12 bases between. Per the germline V gene, CDR1 is SGHDN and CDR2 is FVKESK. This CDR3 region has 15 residues. CDR3 DNA sequence: TGTGCCAGCAGCCAAGACGGGACGTGGGGAGAGACCCAGTACTTC. Protein: CASSQDGTWGETQYF. The full variable domain, with the rest looked up from reference TRBV14 and TRBJ2-5, is EAGVTQFPSHSVIEKGQTVTLRCDPISGHDNLYWYRRVMGKEIKFLLHFVKESKQDESGMPNNRFLAERTGGTYSTLKVQPAELEDSGVYFCASSQDGTWGETQYFGPGTRLLVL.

This clonotype has just a few counts. The rearrangement uses TRBV10-3 and TRBJ2-7, with 8 positions matching TRBD2. This CDR3 comprises 15 residues. Trimming at V came to 2 bases and at J to 3 bases, leaving 6 bases not matched to a gene. CDR1 is ENHRY, CDR2 SYGVKD, per germline. The CDR3 DNA reads as TGTGCCATCAGTGAGGACGGGAGGGCCCTCTACGAGCAGTACTTC. Amino acids: CAISEDGRALYEQYF.

V and J are TRBV9 and TRBJ2-7, with TRBD1 as a possible D gene (5 bases). V dropped 4 bases and J dropped 0 bases, with 14 bases sitting between them. The V gene's germline CDR1 is SGDLS and CDR2 YYNGEE. CDR3 length: 15 residues. DNA for the CDR3: TGTGCCAGCAGCTATTCAGGGTCCAGCTCCTACGAGCAGTACTTC. This gives the protein CASSYSGSSSYEQYF. Together with reference TRBV9 and TRBJ2-7, the CDR3 gives the full variable domain: DSGVTQTPKHLITATGQRVTLRCSPRSGDLSVYWYQQSLDQGLQFLIQYYNGEERAKGNILERFSAQQFPDLHSELNLSSLELGDSALYFCASSYSGSSSYEQYFGPGTRLTVT.

This clonotype was recorded many times. The J gene is TRBJ2-1, the V gene TRBV15, with D hard to call. The CDR3 consists of 15 residues. Germline V gene sequence: CDR1 LNHNV, CDR2 YYDKDF (reference sequence). V was cut by 1 base and J by 4 bases, with 11 bases left in between. The CDR3 reads CATSRVPSTYNEQFF. Here the CDR3 DNA reads TGTGCCACCAGCAGAGTTCCGAGCACATACAATGAGCAGTTCTTC.

This clonotype was recorded at least ten times. The genes are TRBV5-1 and TRBJ2-3; D unclear. The V gene lost 0 bases and the J gene lost 6 bases, with 8 bases spanning the gap. In germline, CDR1 is SGHRS, CDR2 YFSETQ. This CDR3 is 13 amino acids long. The CDR3 loop reads CASSLGVADTQYF. The CDR3 DNA reads TGCGCCAGCAGCTTGGGGGTAGCCGATACGCAGTATTTT.

The genes are TRBV30 and TRBJ2-7; the match to TRBD1 covers 10 bases. CDR3 length: 11 residues. Germline V gives CDR1 GTSNPN, CDR2 SVGIG (reference sequence). Trimming took 8 bases from V and 6 from J; bases not matched to a gene: 4. The CDR3 DNA reads as TGTGCCGGGACAGGGGAAACCGAGCAGTACTTC. This encodes CAGTGETEQYF.